These 32 T cell receptor beta chains originate from one sample sequenced in a study of cytomegalovirus exposure and HLA in healthy donors. The PCR contained 60 Vbeta and 13 Jbeta primers. Produced via immunoSEQ multiplex PCR; TCRdb's table is partial and in-frame only. The sample holds around 220,000 clones, 60% to 80% seen once. The sequenced sample was PBMCs. These receptors came from a young man in good health and CMV-seronegative.

This clone was detected only a few times. This chain uses TRBV10-3 with TRBJ2-1; 7 bases fit TRBD2. The V gene's germline CDR1 is ENHRY and CDR2 SYGVKD. CDR3 length: 18 amino acids. V gave up 1 base and J gave up 0 bases; unmatched junction bases: 9. CDR3 bases: TGTGCCATCAGTGAGTTGTTAGGGGACTACATCTCCTACAATGAGCAGTTCTTC. The encoded protein is CAISELLGDYISYNEQFF.

This sequence joins TRBV5-1 and TRBJ2-5; perhaps TRBD2 as D (6 bases). Deletions cut 4 bases from V and 5 bases from J, with 15 bases between. The V gene's germline CDR1 is SGHRS and CDR2 YFSETQ. This CDR3 contains 14 residues. CDR3 sequence reads: CASSMGLERETQYF. CDR3 nucleotide sequence: TGCGCCAGCAGCATGGGACTGGAGAGGGAGACCCAGTACTTC.

The chain recombines TRBV27 with TRBJ2-7; a weak D match, TRBD1 (5 bases). V was pared by 3 bases and J by 9 bases, with 18 bases between. There are 14 residues in the CDR3. The germline V gene encodes CDR1 MNHEY and CDR2 SMNVEV (reference sequence). CDR3 nucleotides: TGTGCCAGCAGTTTTGACCAGGGTGGTAGTGGGCAGTACTTC. Protein: CASSFDQGGSGQYF.

The chain employs TRBV10-3 and TRBJ2-1; D is perhaps TRBD2 (6 bases). Trimming stripped 6 bases from V and 4 bases from J, with 16 bases between. Per the germline V gene, CDR1 is ENHRY and CDR2 is SYGVKD. This CDR3 comprises 15 residues. The DNA for the CDR3 is TGTGCCATCAGCGTGGGGACTTTGGGGTACAATGAGCAGTTCTTC. It is translated as CAISVGTLGYNEQFF.

This clone was detected once. CDR3 bases: TGTGCCAGCAGCTTAGGGGGGACAGCTTCCTACGAGCAGTACTTC. Its translation is CASSLGGTASYEQYF. This rearrangement joins TRBV11-2 to TRBJ2-7, with 7 positions matching TRBD1. Trimming cost V 1 base and J 1 base; bases outside gene matches: 4. This CDR3 region has 15 residues. Germline V gene sequence: CDR1 SGHAT, CDR2 FQNNGV. Full variable domain (outside the CDR3, taken from reference TRBV11-2 and TRBJ2-7): EAGVAQSPRYKIIEKRQSVAFWCNPISGHATLYWYQQILGQGPKLLIQFQNNGVVDDSQLPKDRFSAERLKGVDSTLKIQPAKLEDSAVYLCASSLGGTASYEQYFGPGTRLTVT.

J is TRBJ2-5 and V is TRBV5-6; 7 nucleotides line up with TRBD2. The CDR3 has 15 amino acids. Per the germline V gene, CDR1 is SGHDT and CDR2 is YYEEEE. The trim removed 4 bases at V and 4 bases at J, leaving 10 bases unmatched. CDR3 nucleotides: TGTGCCAGCAGCCGGGAAGAGCGGGGAAGAGAGACCCAGTACTTC. This sequence encodes CASSREERGRETQYF.

The chain uses TRBV6-5 and TRBJ1-1, with a possible D match to TRBD1 (5 bases). Trimming stripped 0 bases from V and 0 bases from J, with 11 bases between. Germline values: CDR1 MNHEY, CDR2 SVGAGI. The CDR3 has 16 amino acids. CDR3 in DNA: TGTGCCAGCAGTTACTCGGCTGGACAACTGAACACTGAAGCTTTCTTT. Its protein is CASSYSAGQLNTEAFF.

The chain carries TRBV9 and TRBJ2-5; a possible D gene is TRBD2 (5 bases). Per germline, CDR1 SGDLS and CDR2 YYNGEE. The CDR3 sequence is 15 residues long. V shed 4 bases and J shed 2 bases, with 15 bases lying between them. CDR3 nucleotides: TGTGCCAGCAGCCCGATTCTCGGCGGGCAAGAGACCCAGTACTTC. This encodes CASSPILGGQETQYF.

This chain joins TRBV7-9 and TRBJ2-1; D remains unclear. The V end was cut by 6 bases, the J end by 8 bases, with 8 bases between. CDR3 length: 11 residues. CDR1 and CDR2 (germline): SEHNR, FQNEAQ (reference sequence). This CDR3 is CASRQVHEQFF. CDR3 DNA: TGTGCCAGCAGACAAGTACATGAGCAGTTCTTC.

The chain uses TRBV7-2 and TRBJ2-5; 7 bases are shared with TRBD1. The CDR3 runs 12 residues. Germline V lookup: CDR1 SGHTA, CDR2 FQGNSA. V dropped 4 bases and J dropped 14; count of bases not matched to a gene: 10. CDR3 protein: CASSSSTRGQYF. Here the CDR3 DNA reads TGTGCCAGCAGCTCGTCCACTAGGGGGCAATACTTC. The full variable domain, with the rest looked up from reference TRBV7-2 and TRBJ2-5, is GAGVSQSPSNKVTEKGKDVELRCDPISGHTALYWYRQSLGQGLEFLIYFQGNSAPDKSGLPSDRFSAERTGGSVSTLTIQRTQQEDSAVYLCASSSSTRGQYFGPGTRLLVL.

J is TRBJ2-1 and V is TRBV10-3, with TRBD2 matching 11 bases. CDR3 length equals 15 residues. CDR1 and CDR2 (germline): ENHRY, SYGVKD. V trimming: 6 bases; J trimming: 4 bases; junction bases outside the gene matches: 5. The CDR3 bases are TGTGCCATCAGCCCGACTAGCGGGGTATACAATGAGCAGTTCTTC. The encoded protein is CAISPTSGVYNEQFF.

This rearrangement joins TRBV11-2 to TRBJ1-1, with TRBD1 as a possible D gene (5 bases). The CDR3 runs to 15 residues. The V end lost 0 bases, the J end lost 4 bases, and 12 bases lay between the germline ends. The germline V gene has CDR1 SGHAT and CDR2 FQNNGV. CDR3 bases: TGTGCCAGCAGCTTAGATGTAGGGGCTGGCACTGAAGCTTTCTTT. Encoded protein: CASSLDVGAGTEAFF.

This clone was seen a few times. V and J are TRBV28 and TRBJ1-2, with 9 bases aligning to TRBD1. This CDR3 is 14 amino acids long. Germline assignment: CDR1 MDHEN and CDR2 SYDVKM. V lost 6 bases, J lost 8 bases, and 10 bases stayed unmatched. CDR3 in DNA: TGTGCCAGCAGCTCCCGGGACAGGGTCCACGGCTACACCTTC. This sequence encodes CASSSRDRVHGYTF.

This chain joins TRBV7-9 and TRBJ1-1, with a possible D match to TRBD1 (6 bases). Trimming cost V 3 bases and J 0 bases, with 17 bases left between them. The germline V gene has CDR1 SEHNR and CDR2 FQNEAQ (reference sequence). The CDR3 is made up of 17 amino acids. CDR3 in amino acids: CASSLFGGRHMNTEAFF. In nucleotides, the CDR3 is TGTGCCAGCAGCTTGTTCGGGGGGCGGCACATGAACACTGAAGCTTTCTTT.

This clone was observed a handful of times. The chain carries TRBV5-6 and TRBJ2-5; tentatively, D is TRBD1 (6 bases). With the DNA end fitting TRBJ2-7 better, the J assignment may be wrong. Germline V gives CDR1 SGHDT, CDR2 YYEEEE. CDR3 length: 12 residues. CDR3 nucleotide sequence: TGTGCCAGCAGGGACAGCTCCTACGAGCAGTACTTC. Protein product: CASRDSSYEQYF.

V gene TRBV2 combines with J gene TRBJ2-3; 11 bases map to TRBD2. V was pared by 8 bases and J by 1 base, with 11 bases of the junction left unmatched. This CDR3 is 17 amino acids long. CDR1 and CDR2 (germline): SNHLY, FYNNEI. The CDR3 region is CASYGLAGTQGTDTQYF. DNA for the CDR3: TGTGCCAGCTACGGACTAGCGGGCACCCAGGGCACAGATACGCAGTATTTT.

The chain employs TRBV11-1 and TRBJ2-1; 10 bases agree with TRBD1. J lost 6 bases, V lost 5 bases, and 4 bases had no gene match. This CDR3 is built from 14 residues. CDR1 is SGHAT, CDR2 FQDESV, per germline (reference sequence). CDR3 amino acids: CASSLRDRGNEQFF. The CDR3 DNA reads TGTGCCAGCAGCCTCCGGGACAGGGGCAATGAGCAGTTCTTC.

The gene calls are TRBV27 and TRBJ1-1, with D hard to call. With 5 bases removed from V and 5 bases from J, the gap between germline ends came to 12 bases. Per germline, CDR1 MNHEY and CDR2 SMNVEV (reference sequence). This CDR3 is 13 amino acids long. CDR3 in amino acids: CASSKGGETEAFF. The CDR3 DNA reads TGTGCCAGCAGTAAAGGAGGAGAAACTGAAGCTTTCTTT.

This sequence joins TRBV27 and TRBJ2-7; 9 bases agree with TRBD2. Per the germline V gene, CDR1 is MNHEY and CDR2 is SMNVEV (reference sequence). Unmatched junction bases numbered 6, after V lost 2 bases and J lost 1 base. CDR3 length: 16 residues. The CDR3 is CASSLLRGGPSYEQYF. CDR3 nucleotide sequence: TGTGCCAGCAGTTTACTGCGGGGGGGCCCGTCCTACGAGCAGTACTTC.

The chain carries TRBV7-8 and TRBJ2-7; D possibly corresponds to TRBD2 (6 bases). In germline, CDR1 is SGHVS, CDR2 FQNEAQ. V was shortened by 1 base and J by 3 bases, with 10 bases between the two germline ends. This CDR3 contains 14 residues. The CDR3: CASSLGTIDYEQYF. In DNA, the CDR3 is TGTGCCAGCAGCTTAGGGACTATCGACTACGAGCAGTACTTC.

V and J are TRBV11-2 and TRBJ2-7; 7 bases match TRBD1. The CDR3 loop spans 14 amino acids. V gave up 5 bases and J gave up 1 base; unmatched junction bases: 5. Germline-derived CDR1 and CDR2 are SGHAT and FQNNGV. CDR3: CASSTRDRSYEQYF. In DNA form, the CDR3 reads TGTGCCAGCAGCACAAGGGACAGATCCTACGAGCAGTACTTC.

About this clone: One end of the junction fails to match germline, which may point to a read error. The genes are TRBV6-6 and TRBJ2-7, with 8 bases that match TRBD1. Germline-derived CDR1 and CDR2 are MNHNY and SVGAGI (reference sequence). CDR3 length: 14 amino acids. The CDR3, as DNA: TGTGCCAGCAGTTACTCCGGACAGGGTACTGAAGGGCACTTC. It is translated as CASSYSGQGTEGHF.

This clone was observed a handful of times. This chain links TRBV21-1 with TRBJ1-5. TRBV21-1 is a pseudogene locus. The CDR3 sequence is 17 residues long. The CDR3 protein is CASSKNQCGVHFGPQHF. The CDR3 region has the DNA TGTGCCAGCAGCAAAAATCAATGCGGAGTCCATTTCGGGCCCCAGCATTTT.

The V and J genes are TRBV7-8 and TRBJ2-3; 10 bases fit TRBD2. The CDR3 consists of 18 residues. With 1 base clipped from V and 1 base from J, the junction kept 8 bases outside the gene matches. CDR1 is SGHVS, CDR2 FQNEAQ, per germline. The DNA for the CDR3 is TGTGCCAGCAGCTTAGGGCTAGCGGGAGTACATGGCACAGATACGCAGTATTTT. It yields the protein CASSLGLAGVHGTDTQYF.

This chain connects TRBV5-8 to TRBJ2-4; 9 bases align to TRBD1. The junction had 10 bases not matched to a gene; V was cut back by 0 bases and J by 9 bases. Germline V gene sequence: CDR1 SGHTS, CDR2 YDEGEE. The CDR3 covers 16 residues. The CDR3 DNA sequence: TGTGCCAGCAGCTTGGTGGGACAGGGCCCTTGGGGCATTCAGTACTTC. This sequence encodes CASSLVGQGPWGIQYF.

This chain uses TRBV5-1 with TRBJ2-2; 11 bases line up with TRBD2. Germline V gives CDR1 SGHRS, CDR2 YFSETQ. CDR3 length: 16 residues. V lost 0 bases to trimming and J lost 6 bases; unmatched junction nucleotides: 4. DNA of the CDR3: TGCGCCAGCAGCTTGGTAACTAGCGGGAGCGCCGGGGAGCTGTTTTTT. It is translated as CASSLVTSGSAGELFF.

CDR3 sequence: CASSLDRLLSGNTIYF. The CDR3 coding sequence is TGTGCCAGCAGCTTAGACAGGCTCCTCTCTGGAAACACCATATATTTT. The genes are TRBV7-9 and TRBJ1-3; weak D call: TRBD1 (5 bases). In germline, CDR1 is SEHNR, CDR2 FQNEAQ (reference sequence). V was pared by 1 base and J by 0 bases, with 10 bases between. The CDR3 extends over 16 amino acids.

The J gene is TRBJ2-1, the V gene TRBV9, with D possibly TRBD2 on 5 matching bases. The CDR3 contains 16 residues. Trimming pared 0 bases from V and 4 bases from J, leaving 14 bases between. Germline V gene data show CDR1 as SGDLS and CDR2 as YYNGEE. CDR3 coding DNA: TGTGCCAGCAGCGTAGCGGGCGGGTCTTTGTACAATGAGCAGTTCTTC. Translating it yields CASSVAGGSLYNEQFF.

About this clone: A junction boundary mismatches the germline segment, possibly from a read error. The gene calls are TRBV5-6 and TRBJ1-1, with a tentative D call TRBD1 (5 bases). The CDR3 runs 14 residues. Germline values: CDR1 SGHDT, CDR2 YYEEEE. CDR3: CASRFQGGRTEAFF. CDR3 coding DNA: TGTGCCAGCCGCTTCCAGGGTGGTCGAACTGAAGCTTTCTTT.

The chain carries TRBV13 and TRBJ1-1; TRBD1 might be the D (5 bases). Trimming stripped 3 bases from V and 1 base from J, with 6 bases between. The CDR3 length is 13 residues. CDR1 PRHDT and CDR2 FYEKMQ come from the germline V gene (reference sequence). For the CDR3, the DNA is TGTGCCAGCAGCTTGGGGGGGAACACTGAAGCTTTCTTT. Translated: CASSLGGNTEAFF.

This clone came up a few times. The genes are TRBV6-1 and TRBJ2-7, with D unresolved. CDR3 size: 15 residues. The V gene's germline CDR1 is MNHNS and CDR2 SASEGT. Between the trimmed V and J ends, which lost 0 bases and 0 bases, there was a span of 9 bases. As DNA, the CDR3 is TGTGCCAGCAGTGAAGCGCTTCCCGGCTCCTACGAGCAGTACTTC. This sequence encodes CASSEALPGSYEQYF.

The chain is built from TRBV2 and TRBJ2-5; 9 bases align to TRBD1. The CDR3 is 13 amino acids. The J segment lost 4 bases and the V segment lost 11 bases, leaving 8 bases of the junction unmatched. Germline V CDR1 and CDR2: SNHLY, FYNNEI. This CDR3 reads CAGGTGLGETQYF. The CDR3 DNA reads TGTGCCGGGGGGACAGGGTTAGGAGAGACCCAGTACTTC. The whole variable domain, remainder taken from reference TRBV2 and TRBJ2-5, is EPEVTQTPSHQVTQMGQEVILRCVPISNHLYFYWYRQILGQKVEFLVSFYNNEISEKSEIFDDQFSVERPDGSNFTLKIRSTKLEDSAMYFCAGGTGLGETQYFGPGTRLLVL.